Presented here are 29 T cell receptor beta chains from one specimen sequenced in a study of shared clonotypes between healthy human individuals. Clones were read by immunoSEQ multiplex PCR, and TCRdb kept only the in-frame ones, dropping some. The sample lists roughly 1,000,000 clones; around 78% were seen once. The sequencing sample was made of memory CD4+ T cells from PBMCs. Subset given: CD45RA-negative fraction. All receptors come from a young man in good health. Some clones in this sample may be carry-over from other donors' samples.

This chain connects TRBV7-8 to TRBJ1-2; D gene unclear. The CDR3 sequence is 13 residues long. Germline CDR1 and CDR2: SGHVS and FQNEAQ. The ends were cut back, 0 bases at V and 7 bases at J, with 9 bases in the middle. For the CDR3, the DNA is TGTGCCAGCAGCTTAGCAGGGTTTGGTGGCTACACCTTC. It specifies CASSLAGFGGYTF.

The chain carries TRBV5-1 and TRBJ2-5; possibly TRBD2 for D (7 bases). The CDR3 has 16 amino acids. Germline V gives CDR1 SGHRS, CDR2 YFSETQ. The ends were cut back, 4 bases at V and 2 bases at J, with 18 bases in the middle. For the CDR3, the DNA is TGCGCCAGCAGCGGGGGGGCTAGCGGAGGTCAAGAGACCCAGTACTTC. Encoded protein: CASSGGASGGQETQYF.

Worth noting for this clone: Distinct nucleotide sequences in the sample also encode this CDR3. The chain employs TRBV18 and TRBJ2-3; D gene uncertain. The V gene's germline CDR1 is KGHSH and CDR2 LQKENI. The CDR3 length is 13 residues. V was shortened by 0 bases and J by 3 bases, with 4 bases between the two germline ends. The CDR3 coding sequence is TGTGCCAGCTCACCACCGGTGACAGATACGCAGTATTTT. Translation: CASSPPVTDTQYF.

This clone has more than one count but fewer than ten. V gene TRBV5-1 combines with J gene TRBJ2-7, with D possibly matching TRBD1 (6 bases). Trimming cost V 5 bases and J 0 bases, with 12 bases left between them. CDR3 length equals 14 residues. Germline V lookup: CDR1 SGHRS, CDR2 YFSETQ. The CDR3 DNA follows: TGCGCCAGCAGTCCAGACAGGAGCTCCTACGAGCAGTACTTC. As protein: CASSPDRSSYEQYF.

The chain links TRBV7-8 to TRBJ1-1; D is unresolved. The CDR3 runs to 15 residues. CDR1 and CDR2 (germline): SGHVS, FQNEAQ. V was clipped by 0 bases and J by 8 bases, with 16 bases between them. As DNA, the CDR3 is TGTGCCAGCAGCTTAGCCCATGGGCGGGAGCGAGAAGCTTTCTTT. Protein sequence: CASSLAHGREREAFF.

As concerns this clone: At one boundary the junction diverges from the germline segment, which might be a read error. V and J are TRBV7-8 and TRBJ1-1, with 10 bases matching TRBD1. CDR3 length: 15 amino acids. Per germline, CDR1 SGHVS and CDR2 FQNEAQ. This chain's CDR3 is CASSSTGGMNTEAFF. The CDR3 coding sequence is TGCGCCAGCAGCTCGACAGGGGGCATGAACACTGAAGCTTTCTTT.

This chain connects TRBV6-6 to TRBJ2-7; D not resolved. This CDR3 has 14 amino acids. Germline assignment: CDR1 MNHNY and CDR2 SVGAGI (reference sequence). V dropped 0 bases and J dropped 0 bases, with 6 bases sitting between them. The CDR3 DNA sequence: TGTGCCAGCAGTTACTCAGCTGCCTCCTACGAGCAGTACTTC. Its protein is CASSYSAASYEQYF.

The CDR3 is CASSSRFYGYTF. Here the CDR3 DNA reads TGTGCCAGCAGTTCGAGGTTCTATGGCTACACCTTC. This chain links TRBV6-6 with TRBJ1-2; D is undetermined. The CDR3 contains 12 residues. V was pared by 4 bases and J by 4 bases, with 7 bases between. From germline, CDR1 is MNHNY and CDR2 SVGAGI (reference sequence).

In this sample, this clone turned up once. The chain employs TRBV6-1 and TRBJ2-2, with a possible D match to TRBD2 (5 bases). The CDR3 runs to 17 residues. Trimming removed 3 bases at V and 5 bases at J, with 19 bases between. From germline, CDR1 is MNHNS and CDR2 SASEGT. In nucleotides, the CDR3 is TGTGCCAGCAGTGAGAGGATCGGACGAGGGAAAACCGGGGAGCTGTTTTTT. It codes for CASSERIGRGKTGELFF.

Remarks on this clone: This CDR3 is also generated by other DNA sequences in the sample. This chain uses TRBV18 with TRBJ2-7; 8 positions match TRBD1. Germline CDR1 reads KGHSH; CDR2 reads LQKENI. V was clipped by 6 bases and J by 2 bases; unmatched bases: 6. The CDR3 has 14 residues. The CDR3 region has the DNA TGTGCCAGCTCCCCGACAGGGGCAACCTACGAGCAGTACTTC. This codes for CASSPTGATYEQYF.

CDR3 sequence reads: CASSQPAGEGELFF. CDR3 DNA sequence: TGCGCCAGCAGTCAGCCGGCAGGGGAGGGGGAGCTGTTTTTT. The gene calls are TRBV23-1 and TRBJ2-2; D is perhaps TRBD1 (6 bases). TRBV23-1 is an ORF; its function is uncertain. Trimming took 3 bases from V and 8 from J, leaving 13 bases between them. The CDR3 runs 14 residues.

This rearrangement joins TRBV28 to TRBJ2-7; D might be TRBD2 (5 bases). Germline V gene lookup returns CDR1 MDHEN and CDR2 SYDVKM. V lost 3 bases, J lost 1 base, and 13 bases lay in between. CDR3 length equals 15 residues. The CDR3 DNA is TGTGCCAGCAGTTTTCGGGGAGTACTATCCTACGAGCAGTACTTC. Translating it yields CASSFRGVLSYEQYF. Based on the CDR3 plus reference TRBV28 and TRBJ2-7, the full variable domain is DVKVTQSSRYLVKRTGEKVFLECVQDMDHENMFWYRQDPGLGLRLIYFSYDVKMKEKGDIPEGYSVSREKKERFSLILESASTNQTSMYLCASSFRGVLSYEQYFGPGTRLTVT.

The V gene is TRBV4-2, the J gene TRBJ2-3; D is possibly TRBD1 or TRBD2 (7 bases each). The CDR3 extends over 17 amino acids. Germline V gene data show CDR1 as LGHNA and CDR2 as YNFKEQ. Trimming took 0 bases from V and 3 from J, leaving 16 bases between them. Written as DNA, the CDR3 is TGTGCCAGCAGCCAAGAGACTGGGCAGGGGGGGACAGATACGCAGTATTTT. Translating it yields CASSQETGQGGTDTQYF.

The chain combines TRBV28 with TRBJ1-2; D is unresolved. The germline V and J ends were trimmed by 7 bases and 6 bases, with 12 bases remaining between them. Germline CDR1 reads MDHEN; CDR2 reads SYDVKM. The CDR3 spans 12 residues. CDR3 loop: CASTEENDGYTF. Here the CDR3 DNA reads TGTGCCAGCACTGAGGAAAATGATGGCTACACCTTC.

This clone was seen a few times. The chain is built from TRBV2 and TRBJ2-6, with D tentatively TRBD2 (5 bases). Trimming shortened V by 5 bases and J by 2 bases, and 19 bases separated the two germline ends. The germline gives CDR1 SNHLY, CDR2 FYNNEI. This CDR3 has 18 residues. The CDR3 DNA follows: TGTGCCAGCAGTAACGGGCCCTCTCGGGGAGCTGGGGCCAACGTCCTGACTTTC. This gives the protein CASSNGPSRGAGANVLTF.

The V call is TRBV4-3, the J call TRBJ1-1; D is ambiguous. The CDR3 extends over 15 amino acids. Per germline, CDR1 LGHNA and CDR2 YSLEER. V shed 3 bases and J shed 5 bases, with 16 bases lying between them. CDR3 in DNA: TGCGCCAGCAGCCAGGATAACCAGGTAGGGACTGAAGCTTTCTTT. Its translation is CASSQDNQVGTEAFF.

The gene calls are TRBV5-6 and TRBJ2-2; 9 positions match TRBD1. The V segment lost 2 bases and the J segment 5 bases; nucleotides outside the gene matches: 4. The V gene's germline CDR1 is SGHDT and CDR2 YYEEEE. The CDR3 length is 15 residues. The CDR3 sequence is CASSFRDRVTGELFF. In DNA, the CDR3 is TGTGCCAGCAGCTTCCGGGACAGGGTAACCGGGGAGCTGTTTTTT.

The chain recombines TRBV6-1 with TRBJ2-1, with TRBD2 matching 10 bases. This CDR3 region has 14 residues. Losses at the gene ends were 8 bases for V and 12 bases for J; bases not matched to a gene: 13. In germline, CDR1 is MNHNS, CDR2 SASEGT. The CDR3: CASVGTSDLLGQFF. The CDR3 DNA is TGTGCCAGCGTTGGGACTAGCGATCTATTGGGGCAGTTCTTC.

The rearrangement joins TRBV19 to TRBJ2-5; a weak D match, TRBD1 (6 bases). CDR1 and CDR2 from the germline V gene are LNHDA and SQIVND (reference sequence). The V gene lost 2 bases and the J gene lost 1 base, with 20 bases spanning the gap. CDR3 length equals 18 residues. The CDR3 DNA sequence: TGTGCCAGTAGTATACAGGGGCAGGCAACTTTGTCCCAAGAGACCCAGTACTTC. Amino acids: CASSIQGQATLSQETQYF.

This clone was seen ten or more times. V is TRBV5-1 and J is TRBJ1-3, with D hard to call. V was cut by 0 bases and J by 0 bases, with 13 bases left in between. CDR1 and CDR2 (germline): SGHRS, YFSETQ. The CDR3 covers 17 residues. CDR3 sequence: CASSLDWLGSSGNTIYF. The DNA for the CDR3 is TGCGCCAGCAGCTTGGACTGGTTAGGGAGCTCTGGAAACACCATATATTTT.

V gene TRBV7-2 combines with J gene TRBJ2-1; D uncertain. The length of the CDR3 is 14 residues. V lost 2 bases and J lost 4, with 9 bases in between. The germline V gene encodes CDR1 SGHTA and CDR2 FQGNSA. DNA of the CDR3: TGTGCCAGCAGCTTAATGATTACTTACAATGAGCAGTTCTTC. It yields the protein CASSLMITYNEQFF.

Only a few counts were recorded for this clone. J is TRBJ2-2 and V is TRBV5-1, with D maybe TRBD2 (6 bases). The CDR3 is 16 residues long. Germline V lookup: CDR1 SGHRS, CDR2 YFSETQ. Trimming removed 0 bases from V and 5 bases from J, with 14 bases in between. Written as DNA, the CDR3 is TGCGCCAGCAGCTTGGCGTCGGGGGTGAAAACCGGGGAGCTGTTTTTT. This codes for CASSLASGVKTGELFF.

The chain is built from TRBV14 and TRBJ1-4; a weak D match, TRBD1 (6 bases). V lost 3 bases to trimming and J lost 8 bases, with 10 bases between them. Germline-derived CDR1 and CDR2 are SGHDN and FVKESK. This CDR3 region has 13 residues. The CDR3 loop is CASSQLQGEKLFF. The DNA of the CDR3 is TGTGCCAGCAGCCAGCTACAGGGAGAAAAACTGTTTTTT.

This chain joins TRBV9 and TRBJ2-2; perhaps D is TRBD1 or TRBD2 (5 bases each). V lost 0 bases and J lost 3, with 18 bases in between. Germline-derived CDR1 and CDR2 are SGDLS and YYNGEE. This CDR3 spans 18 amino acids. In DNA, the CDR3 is TGTGCCAGCAGCGTAGCTACGGGACCTCCTTGGGACACCGGGGAGCTGTTTTTT. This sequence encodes CASSVATGPPWDTGELFF.

The CDR3 nucleotides read TGTGCCAGCAGCTTGTATGCGGGAGGGCGGGCAGATACGCAGTATTTT. It codes for CASSLYAGGRADTQYF. The gene calls are TRBV5-4 and TRBJ2-3; 9 bases agree with TRBD2. Germline V CDR1 and CDR2: SGHNT, YYREEE (reference sequence). The CDR3 contains 16 residues. V lost 1 base to trimming and J lost 4 bases; unmatched junction nucleotides: 7.

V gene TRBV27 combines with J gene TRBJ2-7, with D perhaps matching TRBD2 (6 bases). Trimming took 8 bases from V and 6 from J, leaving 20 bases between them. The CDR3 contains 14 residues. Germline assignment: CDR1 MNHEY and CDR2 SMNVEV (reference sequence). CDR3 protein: CASRWEVGEGEQYF. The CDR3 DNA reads TGTGCCAGCCGCTGGGAGGTTGGCGAGGGCGAGCAGTACTTC.

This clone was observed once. The CDR3 sequence: CASSLRQNQPQHF. In DNA form, the CDR3 reads TGTGCCAGCAGCCTCCGACAGAATCAGCCCCAGCATTTT. The chain couples TRBV7-8 to TRBJ1-5; TRBD1 is a possible D gene (5 bases). Germline V lookup: CDR1 SGHVS, CDR2 FQNEAQ. CDR3 length: 13 amino acids. V was pared by 5 bases and J by 4 bases, with 9 bases between.

The CDR3 coding sequence is TGTGCCAGCTCACCCGGGACAGGGTTTTATGAGCAGTTCTTC. Translated: CASSPGTGFYEQFF. The chain is built from TRBV18 and TRBJ2-1; the match to TRBD1 covers 9 bases. V lost 3 bases to trimming and J lost 8 bases; unmatched junction nucleotides: 5. CDR1 is KGHSH and CDR2 is LQKENI in the germline V gene. The CDR3 has 14 residues.

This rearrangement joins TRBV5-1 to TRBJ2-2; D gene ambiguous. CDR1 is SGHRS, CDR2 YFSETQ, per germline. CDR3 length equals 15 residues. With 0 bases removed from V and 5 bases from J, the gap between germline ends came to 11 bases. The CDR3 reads CASSLGVAPTGELFF. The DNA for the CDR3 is TGCGCCAGCAGCTTGGGGGTAGCCCCAACCGGGGAGCTGTTTTTT.